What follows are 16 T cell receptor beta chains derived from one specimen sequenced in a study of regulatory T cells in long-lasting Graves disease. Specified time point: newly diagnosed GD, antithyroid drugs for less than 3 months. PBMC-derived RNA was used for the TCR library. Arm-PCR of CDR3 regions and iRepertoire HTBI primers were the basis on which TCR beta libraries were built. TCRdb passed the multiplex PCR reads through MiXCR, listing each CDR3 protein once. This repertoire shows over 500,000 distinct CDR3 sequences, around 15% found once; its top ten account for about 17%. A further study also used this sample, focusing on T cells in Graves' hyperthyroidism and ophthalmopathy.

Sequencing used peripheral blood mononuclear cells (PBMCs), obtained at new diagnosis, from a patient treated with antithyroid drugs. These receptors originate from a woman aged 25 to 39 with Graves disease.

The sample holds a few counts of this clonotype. CDR3 DNA: TGCGCCAGCAGTGGAGGGACAGGGGGCAAGGGGGGCTACACCTTC. Encoded protein: CASSGGTGGKGGYTF. The V gene is TRBV10-2, the J gene TRBJ1-2, with 12 bases matching TRBD1. This CDR3 has 15 residues. Germline V gives CDR1 WSHSY, CDR2 SAAADI. Trimming took 4 bases from V and 8 from J; bases not matched to a gene: 8.

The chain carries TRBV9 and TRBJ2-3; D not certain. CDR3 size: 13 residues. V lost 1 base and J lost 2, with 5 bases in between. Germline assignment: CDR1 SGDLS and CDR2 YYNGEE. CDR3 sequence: CASSVHITDTQYF. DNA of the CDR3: TGTGCCAGCAGCGTACATATCACAGATACGCAGTATTTT. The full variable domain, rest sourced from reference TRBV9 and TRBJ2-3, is DSGVTQTPKHLITATGQRVTLRCSPRSGDLSVYWYQQSLDQGLQFLIQYYNGEERAKGNILERFSAQQFPDLHSELNLSSLELGDSALYFCASSVHITDTQYFGPGTRLTVL.

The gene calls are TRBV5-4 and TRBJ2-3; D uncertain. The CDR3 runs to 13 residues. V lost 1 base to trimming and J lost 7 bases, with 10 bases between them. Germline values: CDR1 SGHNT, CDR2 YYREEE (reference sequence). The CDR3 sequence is CASSLLSPYTQYF. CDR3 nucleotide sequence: TGTGCCAGCAGCTTGCTGAGCCCTTATACGCAGTATTTT. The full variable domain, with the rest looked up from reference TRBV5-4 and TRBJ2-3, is ETGVTQSPTHLIKTRGQQVTLRCSSQSGHNTVSWYQQALGQGPQFIFQYYREEENGRGNFPPRFSGLQFPNYSSELNVNALELDDSALYLCASSLLSPYTQYFGPGTRLTVL.

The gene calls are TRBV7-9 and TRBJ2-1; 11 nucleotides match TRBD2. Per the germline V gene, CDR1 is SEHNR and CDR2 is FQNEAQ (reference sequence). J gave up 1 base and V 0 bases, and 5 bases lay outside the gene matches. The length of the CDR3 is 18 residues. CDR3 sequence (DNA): TGTGCCAGCAGCTTAGCGCTGGCTAGCGGGAGGTCCTACAATGAGCAGTTCTTC. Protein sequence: CASSLALASGRSYNEQFF.

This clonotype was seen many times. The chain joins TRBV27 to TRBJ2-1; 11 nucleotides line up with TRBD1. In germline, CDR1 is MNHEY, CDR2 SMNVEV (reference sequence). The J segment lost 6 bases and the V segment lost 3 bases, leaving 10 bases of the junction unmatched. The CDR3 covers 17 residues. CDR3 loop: CASSFGTGGSWVNEQFF. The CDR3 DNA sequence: TGTGCCAGCAGTTTCGGGACAGGGGGTTCATGGGTCAATGAGCAGTTCTTC.

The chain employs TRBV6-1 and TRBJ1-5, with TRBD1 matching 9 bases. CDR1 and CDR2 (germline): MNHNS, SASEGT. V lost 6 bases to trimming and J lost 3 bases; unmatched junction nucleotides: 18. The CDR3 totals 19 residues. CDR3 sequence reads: CASSSYQLGTGRNNQPQHF. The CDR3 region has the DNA TGTGCCAGCAGCTCCTACCAGCTGGGGACAGGGAGGAACAATCAGCCCCAGCATTTT.

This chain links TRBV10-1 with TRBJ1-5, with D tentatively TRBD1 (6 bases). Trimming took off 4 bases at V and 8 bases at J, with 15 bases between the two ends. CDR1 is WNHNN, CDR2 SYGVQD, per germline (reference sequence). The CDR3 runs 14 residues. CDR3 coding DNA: TGCGCCAGCAGTGGGGGGCAGCTCGGCGAGCCCCAGCATTTT. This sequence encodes CASSGGQLGEPQHF.

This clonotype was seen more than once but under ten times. CDR3 region: CASSFSGAANEQYF. CDR3 nucleotides: TGCGCCAGCAGCTTCAGCGGGGCCGCTAACGAGCAGTACTTC. V gene TRBV5-1 combines with J gene TRBJ2-7; 7 bases line up with TRBD2. Germline CDR1 is SGHRS and CDR2 is YFSETQ. The CDR3 totals 14 residues. The junction had 7 bases not matched to a gene; V was cut back by 2 bases and J by 5 bases.

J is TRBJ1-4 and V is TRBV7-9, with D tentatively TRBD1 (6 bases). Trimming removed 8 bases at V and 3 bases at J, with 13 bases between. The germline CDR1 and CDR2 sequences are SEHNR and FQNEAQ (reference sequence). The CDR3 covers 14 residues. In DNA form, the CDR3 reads TGTGCCAGCTCCGAGGACAGCTCTAATGAAAAACTGTTTTTT. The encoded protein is CASSEDSSNEKLFF.

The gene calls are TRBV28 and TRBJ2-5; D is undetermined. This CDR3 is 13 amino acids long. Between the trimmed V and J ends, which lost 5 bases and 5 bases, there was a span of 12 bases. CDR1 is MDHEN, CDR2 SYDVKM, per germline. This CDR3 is CASSPVSWETQYF. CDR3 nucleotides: TGTGCCAGCAGTCCCGTCTCTTGGGAGACCCAGTACTTC.

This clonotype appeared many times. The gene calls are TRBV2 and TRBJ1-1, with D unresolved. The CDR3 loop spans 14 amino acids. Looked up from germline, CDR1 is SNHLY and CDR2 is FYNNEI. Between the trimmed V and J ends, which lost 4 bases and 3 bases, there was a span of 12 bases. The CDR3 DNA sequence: TGTGCCAGCAGTGCCTCCACATGGGACACTGAAGCTTTCTTT. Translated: CASSASTWDTEAFF.

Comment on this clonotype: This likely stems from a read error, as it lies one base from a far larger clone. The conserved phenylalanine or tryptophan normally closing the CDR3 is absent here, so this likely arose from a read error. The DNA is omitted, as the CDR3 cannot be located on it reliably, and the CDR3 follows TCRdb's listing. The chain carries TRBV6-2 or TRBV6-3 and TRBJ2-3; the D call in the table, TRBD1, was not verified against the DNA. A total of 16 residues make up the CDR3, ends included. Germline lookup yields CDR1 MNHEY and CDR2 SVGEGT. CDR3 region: CASSYSSGTGQDEQYS.

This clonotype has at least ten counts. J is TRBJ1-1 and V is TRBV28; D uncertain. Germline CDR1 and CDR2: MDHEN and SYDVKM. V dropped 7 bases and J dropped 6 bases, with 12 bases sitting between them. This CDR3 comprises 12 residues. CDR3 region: CASTSGPAEAFF. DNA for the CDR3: TGTGCCAGCACTTCTGGGCCAGCTGAAGCTTTCTTT.

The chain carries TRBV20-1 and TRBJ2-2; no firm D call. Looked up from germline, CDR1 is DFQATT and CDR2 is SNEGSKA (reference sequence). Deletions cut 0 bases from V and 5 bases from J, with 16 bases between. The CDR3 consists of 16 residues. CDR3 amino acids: CSARDVGLGSTGELFF. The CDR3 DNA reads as TGCAGTGCTAGAGATGTGGGTCTAGGAAGTACCGGGGAGCTGTTTTTT.

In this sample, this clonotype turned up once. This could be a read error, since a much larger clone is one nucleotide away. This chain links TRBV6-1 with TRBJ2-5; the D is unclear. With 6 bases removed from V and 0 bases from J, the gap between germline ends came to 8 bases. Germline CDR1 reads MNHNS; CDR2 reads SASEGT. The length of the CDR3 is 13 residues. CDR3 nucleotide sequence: TGTGCCAGCAGCACCGTCAACCAAGAGACCCAGTACTTC. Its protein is CASSTVNQETQYF.

Here the CDR3 DNA reads TGTGCCAGCAGCCAAGATCCTGCCTCTAATTCACCCCTCCACTTT. Its translation is CASSQDPASNSPLHF. The chain employs TRBV3-1 and TRBJ1-6, with unresolved D. The length of the CDR3 is 15 residues. V lost 0 bases and J lost 6, with 9 bases in between. Per germline, CDR1 LGHDT and CDR2 YNNKEL (reference sequence).